This T cell receptor beta chain was found in a study of blood T cell repertoires in COVID-19. Across the whole study: The United States, Italy and Spain supplied acute and convalescent COVID-19 samples. PBMCs, B-cell-depleted T cells, or T cells were the source of the cDNA or gDNA that made up the material.

J gave up 7 bases and V 6 bases, and 2 bases lay outside the gene matches. Germline lookup yields CDR1 LGHNT and CDR2 FRNRAP. CDR3 length: 12 residues. In the study's own analysis: Reference gene primer amplification gave estimated nucleated cell counts. Some clones are missing from TCRdb's copy, which holds only in-frame ones; the method was immunoSEQ multiplex PCR. The V and J calls and clone size come from that table; D and trimming were worked out from the DNA. The table has just over 95,000 clones, 75% to 85% seen once. The sample was peripheral blood. This TCR derives from a man aged 55 to 69 with acute or convalescent COVID-19. The chain couples TRBV12-5 to TRBJ2-2, with 7 bases identical to TRBD2. The CDR3 region has the DNA TGTGCTAGTGGGCGGGGGTTCGGGGAGCTGTTTTTT. This translates into CASGRGFGELFF.